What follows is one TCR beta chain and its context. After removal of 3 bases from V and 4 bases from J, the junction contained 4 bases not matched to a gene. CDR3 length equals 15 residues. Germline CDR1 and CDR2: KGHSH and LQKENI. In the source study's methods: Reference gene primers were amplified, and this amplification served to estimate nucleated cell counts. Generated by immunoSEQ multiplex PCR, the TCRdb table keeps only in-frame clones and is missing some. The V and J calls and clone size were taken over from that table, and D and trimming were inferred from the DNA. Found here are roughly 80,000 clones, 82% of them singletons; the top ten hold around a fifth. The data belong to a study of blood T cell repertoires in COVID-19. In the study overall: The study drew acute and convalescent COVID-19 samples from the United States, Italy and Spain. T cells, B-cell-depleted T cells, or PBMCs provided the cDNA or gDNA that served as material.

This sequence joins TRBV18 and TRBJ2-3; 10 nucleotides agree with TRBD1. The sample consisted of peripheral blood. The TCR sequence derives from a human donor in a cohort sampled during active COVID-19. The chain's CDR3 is CASSPWDRGADTQYF. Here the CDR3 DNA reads TGTGCCAGCTCACCCTGGGACAGGGGCGCAGATACGCAGTATTTT.